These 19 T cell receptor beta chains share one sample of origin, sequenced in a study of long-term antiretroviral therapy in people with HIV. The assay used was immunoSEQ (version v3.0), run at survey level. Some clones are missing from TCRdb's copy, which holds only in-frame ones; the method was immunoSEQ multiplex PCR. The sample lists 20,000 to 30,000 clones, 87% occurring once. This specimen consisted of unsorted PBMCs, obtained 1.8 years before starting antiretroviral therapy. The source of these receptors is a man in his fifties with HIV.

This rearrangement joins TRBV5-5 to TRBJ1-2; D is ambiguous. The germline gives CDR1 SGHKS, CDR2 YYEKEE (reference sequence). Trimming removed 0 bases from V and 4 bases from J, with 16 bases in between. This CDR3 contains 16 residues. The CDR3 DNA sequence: TGTGCCAGCAGCTTGGAAGGCAGCGTCGCGCTCTATGGCTACACCTTC. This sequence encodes CASSLEGSVALYGYTF.

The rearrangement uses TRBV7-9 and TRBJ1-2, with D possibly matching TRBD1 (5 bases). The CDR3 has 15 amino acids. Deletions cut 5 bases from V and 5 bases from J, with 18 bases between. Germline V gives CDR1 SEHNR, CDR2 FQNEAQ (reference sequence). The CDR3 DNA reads TGTGCCAGCAGCGGTGGGGGGTCGGCTAGTTATGGCTACACCTTC. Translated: CASSGGGSASYGYTF.

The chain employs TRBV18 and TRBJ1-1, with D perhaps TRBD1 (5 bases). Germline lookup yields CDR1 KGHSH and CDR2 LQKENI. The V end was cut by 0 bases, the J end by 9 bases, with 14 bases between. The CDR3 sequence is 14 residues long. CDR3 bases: TGTGCCAGCTCACCACCGGGACGTACCGACCAAGCTTTCTTT. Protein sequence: CASSPPGRTDQAFF.

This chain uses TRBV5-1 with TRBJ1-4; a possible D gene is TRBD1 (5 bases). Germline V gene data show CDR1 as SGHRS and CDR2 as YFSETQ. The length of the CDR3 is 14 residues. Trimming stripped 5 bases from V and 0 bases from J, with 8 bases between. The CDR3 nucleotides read TGCGCCAGCAGGCAGGGTGCAACTAATGAAAAACTGTTTTTT. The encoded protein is CASRQGATNEKLFF.

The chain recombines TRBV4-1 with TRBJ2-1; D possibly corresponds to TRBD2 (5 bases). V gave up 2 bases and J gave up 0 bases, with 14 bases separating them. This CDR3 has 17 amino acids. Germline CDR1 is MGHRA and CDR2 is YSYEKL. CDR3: CASSQTLTDYSYNEQFF. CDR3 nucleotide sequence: TGCGCCAGCAGCCAAACGCTGACTGACTACTCCTACAATGAGCAGTTCTTC.

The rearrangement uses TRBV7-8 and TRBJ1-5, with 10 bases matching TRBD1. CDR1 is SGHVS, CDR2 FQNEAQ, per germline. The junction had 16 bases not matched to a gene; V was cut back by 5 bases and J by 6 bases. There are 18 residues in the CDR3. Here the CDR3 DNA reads TGTGCCAGCAGCCGAATGGGACAGGGGACCCCTTCGTCTCAGCCCCAGCATTTT. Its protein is CASSRMGQGTPSSQPQHF.

The CDR3: CASTSGDGRNTIYF. CDR3 in DNA: TGTGCCAGCACCAGCGGGGACGGAAGAAACACCATATATTTT. The chain links TRBV6-5 to TRBJ1-3, with a possible D match to TRBD1 (5 bases). Trimming removed 7 bases from V and 5 bases from J, with 15 bases in between. In germline, CDR1 is MNHEY, CDR2 SVGAGI. There are 14 residues in the CDR3.

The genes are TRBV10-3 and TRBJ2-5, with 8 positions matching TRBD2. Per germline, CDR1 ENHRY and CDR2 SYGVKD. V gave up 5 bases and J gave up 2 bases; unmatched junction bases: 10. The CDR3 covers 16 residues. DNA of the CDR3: TGTGCCATCAGTCCGAATTTAGCGGGGACTCAAGAGACCCAGTACTTC. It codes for CAISPNLAGTQETQYF.

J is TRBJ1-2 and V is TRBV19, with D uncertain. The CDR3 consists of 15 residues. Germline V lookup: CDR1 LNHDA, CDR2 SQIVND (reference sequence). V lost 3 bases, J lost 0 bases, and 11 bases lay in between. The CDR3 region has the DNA TGTGCCAGTAGTATGAGGACGGAAACTAACTATGGCTACACCTTC. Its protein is CASSMRTETNYGYTF. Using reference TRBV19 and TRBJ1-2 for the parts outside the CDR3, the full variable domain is DGGITQSPKYLFRKEGQNVTLSCEQNLNHDAMYWYRQDPGQGLRLIYYSQIVNDFQKGDIAEGYSVSREKKESFPLTVTSAQKNPTAFYLCASSMRTETNYGYTFGSGTRLTVV.

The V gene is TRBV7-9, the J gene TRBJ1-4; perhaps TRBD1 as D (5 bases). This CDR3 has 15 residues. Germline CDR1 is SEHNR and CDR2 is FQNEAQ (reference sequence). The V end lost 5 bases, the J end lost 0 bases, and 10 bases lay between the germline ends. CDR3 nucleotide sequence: TGTGCCAGCAGCCCAGGCAGGGCAACTAATGAAAAACTGTTTTTT. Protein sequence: CASSPGRATNEKLFF.

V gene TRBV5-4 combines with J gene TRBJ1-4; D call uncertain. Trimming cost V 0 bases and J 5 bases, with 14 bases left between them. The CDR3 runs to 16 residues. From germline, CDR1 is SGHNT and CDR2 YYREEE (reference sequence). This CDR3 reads CASSLGGAQRNEKLFF. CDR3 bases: TGTGCCAGCAGCTTGGGCGGTGCTCAACGGAATGAAAAACTGTTTTTT.

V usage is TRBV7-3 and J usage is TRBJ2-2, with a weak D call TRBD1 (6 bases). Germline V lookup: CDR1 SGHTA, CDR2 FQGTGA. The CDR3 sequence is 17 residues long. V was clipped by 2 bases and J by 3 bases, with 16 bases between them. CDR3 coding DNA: TGTGCCAGCAGCTTAGAAGGACGGACAGCATACACCGGGGAGCTGTTTTTT. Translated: CASSLEGRTAYTGELFF.

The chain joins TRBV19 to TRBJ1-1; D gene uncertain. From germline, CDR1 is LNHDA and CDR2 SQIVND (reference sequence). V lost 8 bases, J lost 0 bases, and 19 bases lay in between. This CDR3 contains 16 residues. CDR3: CASSHGRSNMNTEAFF. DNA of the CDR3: TGTGCCAGTTCGCATGGACGGTCGAATATGAACACTGAAGCTTTCTTT.

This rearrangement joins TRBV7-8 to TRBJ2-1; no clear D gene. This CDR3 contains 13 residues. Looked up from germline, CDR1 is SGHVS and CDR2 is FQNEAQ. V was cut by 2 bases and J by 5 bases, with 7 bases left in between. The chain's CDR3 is CASSLSNHNEQFF. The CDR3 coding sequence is TGTGCCAGCAGCTTATCTAACCACAATGAGCAGTTCTTC. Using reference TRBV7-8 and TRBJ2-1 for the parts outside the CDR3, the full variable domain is GAGVSQSPRYKVAKRGQDVALRCDPISGHVSLFWYQQALGQGPEFLTYFQNEAQLDKSGLPSDRFFAERPEGSVSTLKIQRTQQEDSAVYLCASSLSNHNEQFFGPGTRLTVL.

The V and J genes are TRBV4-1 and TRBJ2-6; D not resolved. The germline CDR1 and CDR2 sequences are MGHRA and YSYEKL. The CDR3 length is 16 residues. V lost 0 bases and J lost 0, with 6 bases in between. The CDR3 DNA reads TGCGCCAGCAGCCAAGACAGGAGCTCTGGGGCCAACGTCCTGACTTTC. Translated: CASSQDRSSGANVLTF.

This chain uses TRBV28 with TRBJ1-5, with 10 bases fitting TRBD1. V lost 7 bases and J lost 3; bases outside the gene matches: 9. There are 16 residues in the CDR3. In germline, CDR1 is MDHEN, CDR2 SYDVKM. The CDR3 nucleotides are TGTGCCAGCACCCCGTCCCGACAGGGGGCCAATCAGCCCCAGCATTTT. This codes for CASTPSRQGANQPQHF.

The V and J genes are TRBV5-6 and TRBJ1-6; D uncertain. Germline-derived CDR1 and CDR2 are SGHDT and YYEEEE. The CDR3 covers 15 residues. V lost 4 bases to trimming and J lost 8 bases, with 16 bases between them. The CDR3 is CASSALHGGDSPLHF. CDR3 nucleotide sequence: TGTGCCAGCAGCGCACTACACGGTGGTGATTCACCCCTCCACTTT.

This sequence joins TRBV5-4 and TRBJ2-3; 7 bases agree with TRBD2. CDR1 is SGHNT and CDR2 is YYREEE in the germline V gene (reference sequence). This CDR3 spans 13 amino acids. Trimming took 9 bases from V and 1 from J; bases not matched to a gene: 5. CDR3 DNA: TGTGCCATACCGGGACTACGCACAGATACGCAGTATTTT. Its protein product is CAIPGLRTDTQYF.

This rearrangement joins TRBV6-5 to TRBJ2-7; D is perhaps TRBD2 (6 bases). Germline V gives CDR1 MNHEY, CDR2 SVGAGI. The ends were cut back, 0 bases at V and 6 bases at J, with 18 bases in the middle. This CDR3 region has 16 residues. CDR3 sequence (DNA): TGTGCCAGCAGTTACTCTCCCCGACTAGAAAAATCCGAGCAGTACTTC. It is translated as CASSYSPRLEKSEQYF.